This T cell receptor beta chain was sequenced for a study of CD8 T cells in ankylosing spondylitis. The table lists this clonotype with many counts. Its specificity is not known. Germline V gene data show CDR1 as SGHRS and CDR2 as YFSETQ. This CDR3 region has 16 residues. Germline trimming cut 7 bases from V and 0 bases from J; bases unmatched to any gene: 11. One entry per CDR3 protein results from TCRdb running MiXCR on the 5' RACE reads. The repertoire includes 300,000 to 400,000 distinct CDR3 sequences, around 24% of them detected once, and about a sixth sits in the top ten. Study-wide findings and caveats: A TCR beta motif of under ten highly homologous variants seemed to mark ankylosing spondylitis blood.

This TCR was recovered from a male donor with ankylosing spondylitis. The sequenced material came from blood, either unsorted or a sorted T cell fraction (not recorded which). The chain has TRBV5-1 and TRBJ2-3, with TRBD1 matching over 7 bases. DNA of the CDR3: TGCGCCAGCGGACACCAGGGACAGCCAAGCACAGATACGCAGTATTTT. It translates to CASGHQGQPSTDTQYF.